This record concerns one T cell receptor beta chain sequence. Only in-frame clones appear in the TCRdb table, and some are missing; sequencing was by immunoSEQ multiplex PCR. The table has about 520,000 clones, 60% to 80% seen once; the top ten hold around 12%. The CDR3 length is 16 residues. Germline-derived CDR1 and CDR2 are KGHSH and LQKENI. V lost 2 bases to trimming and J lost 3 bases; unmatched junction nucleotides: 8. The data were taken from a study of shared clonotypes between healthy human individuals. Sequenced sample: PBMCs. The rearrangement uses TRBV18 and TRBJ2-7; 9 nucleotides line up with TRBD1. This TCR was sampled from a woman aged 40 to 55 in good health. Some clones in this sample may be carry-over from other donors' samples. CDR3 nucleotide sequence: TGTGCCAGCTCACCATACCCGGGACAGGGCAACTACGAGCAGTACTTC. Encoded protein: CASSPYPGQGNYEQYF.